The rows below give T cell receptor beta chains drawn from one sample of a study of regulatory T cells in long-lasting Graves disease. TCRdb ran MiXCR on the multiplex PCR reads and lists one entry per CDR3 protein. The table shows around 450,000 distinct CDR3 sequences, with under 25% occurring only once. Source: peripheral blood mononuclear cells (PBMCs), taken when the disease was refractory, from a patient treated with antithyroid drugs. Source of these receptors: a female donor with Graves disease. Each CDR3 is given with its conserved first and last residue. The D gene is left open where the match is weak. Some rows have no size entry. The others give once, few or many, or a class for an expanded clone.

abundance	j_gene	v_gene	d_gene	CDR3aa	CDR3nt
many	TRBJ2-5	TRBV28	TRBD1	CASTDGQEETQYF	TGTGCCAGCACCGACGGACAGGAAGAGACCCAGTACTTC
many	TRBJ1-6	TRBV28	.	CASSLLGSPLHF	TGTGCCAGCAGCCTCCTTGGGTCACCCCTCCACTTT
.	TRBJ1-1	TRBV13	TRBD1	CASNSDRDGTEAFF	TGTGCCAGCAACTCGGACAGGGATGGCACTGAAGCTTTCTTT
.	TRBJ2-5	TRBV7-9	.	CASSLGLGQLQETQYF	TGTGCCAGCAGCCTAGGATTGGGCCAGCTACAAGAGACCCAGTACTTC
many	TRBJ2-3	TRBV11-1	TRBD1	CASSSGQGALDTQYF	TGTGCCAGCAGCTCTGGACAGGGGGCATTGGATACGCAGTATTTT
many	TRBJ1-2	TRBV28	TRBD1	CASVSPGTGMGVGYTF	TGTGCCAGCGTATCTCCCGGGACAGGGATGGGGGTTGGCTACACCTTC
.	TRBJ1-1	TRBV6-1	TRBD1	CASSRGQRTTEAFF	TGTGCCAGCAGTAGGGGACAGCGAACCACTGAAGCTTTCTTT
few	TRBJ2-7	TRBV5-8	.	CASSFPRVTLYEQYF	TGTGCCAGCAGCTTCCCAAGGGTTACCCTCTACGAGCAGTACTTC
many	TRBJ1-1	TRBV6-5	TRBD1	CASSYRGNTEAFF	TGTGCCAGCAGCTACAGGGGGAACACTGAAGCTTTCTTT
.	TRBJ2-5	TRBV7-9	.	CASSLKGLETQYF	TGTGCCAGCAGCTTAAAAGGGTTGGAGACCCAGTACTTC
.	TRBJ1-4	TRBV4-1	.	CASSQAGYNEKLFF	TGCGCCAGCAGCCAAGCGGGGTATAATGAAAAACTGTTTTTT
many	TRBJ2-7	TRBV28	.	CASSSLSTLIYEQYF	TGTGCCAGCAGTTCGTTATCGACACTGATCTACGAGCAGTACTTC
few	TRBJ1-1	TRBV7-9	.	CASSYPEWQGNTEAFF	TGTGCCAGCAGCTACCCGGAATGGCAGGGGAACACTGAAGCTTTCTTT
many	TRBJ1-5	TRBV28	.	CASRTGSSNQPQHF	TGTGCCAGCAGGACAGGTTCTAGCAATCAGCCCCAGCATTTT
many	TRBJ2-7	TRBV24-1	.	CATSEEGSNEQYF	TGTGCCACCAGTGAGGAAGGGAGCAACGAGCAGTACTTC
few	TRBJ2-5	TRBV28	.	CASSLVLGSGETQYF	TGTGCCAGCAGCCTTGTACTCGGATCGGGGGAGACCCAGTACTTC
many	TRBJ1-4	TRBV28	TRBD1	CASSKQGGSEKLFF	TGTGCCAGCAGTAAACAGGGGGGGAGTGAAAAACTGTTTTTT
.	TRBJ2-7	TRBV14	TRBD1	CASSEWGQGIYEQYF	TGTGCCAGCAGCGAATGGGGACAGGGTATTTACGAGCAGTACTTC